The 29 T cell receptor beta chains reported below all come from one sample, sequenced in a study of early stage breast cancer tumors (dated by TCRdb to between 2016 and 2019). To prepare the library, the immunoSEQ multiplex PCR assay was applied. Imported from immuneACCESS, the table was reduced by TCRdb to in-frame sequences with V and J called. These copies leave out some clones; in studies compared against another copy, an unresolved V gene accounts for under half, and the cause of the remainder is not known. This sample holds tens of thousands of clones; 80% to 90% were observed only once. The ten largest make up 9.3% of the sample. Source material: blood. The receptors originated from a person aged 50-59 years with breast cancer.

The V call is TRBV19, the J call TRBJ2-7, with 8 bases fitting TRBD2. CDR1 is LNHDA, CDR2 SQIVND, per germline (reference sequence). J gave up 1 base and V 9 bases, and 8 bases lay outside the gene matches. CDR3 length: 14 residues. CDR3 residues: CASRPGGGSYEQYF. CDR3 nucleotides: TGTGCCAGCCGACCGGGCGGGGGGTCCTACGAGCAGTACTTC.

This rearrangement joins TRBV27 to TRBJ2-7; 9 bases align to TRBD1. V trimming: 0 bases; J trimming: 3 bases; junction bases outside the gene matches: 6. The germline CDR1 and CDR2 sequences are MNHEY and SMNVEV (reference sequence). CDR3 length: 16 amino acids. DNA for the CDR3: TGTGCCAGCAGTTTATCTTCGGGACAGGGTAACTACGAGCAGTACTTC. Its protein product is CASSLSSGQGNYEQYF.

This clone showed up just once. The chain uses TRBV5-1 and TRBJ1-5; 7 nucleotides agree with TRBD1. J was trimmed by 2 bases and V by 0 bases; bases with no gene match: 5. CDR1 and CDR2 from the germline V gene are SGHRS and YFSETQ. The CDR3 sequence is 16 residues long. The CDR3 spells CASSLDGQGGNQPQHF. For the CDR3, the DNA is TGCGCCAGCAGCTTGGACGGGCAGGGGGGCAATCAGCCCCAGCATTTT.

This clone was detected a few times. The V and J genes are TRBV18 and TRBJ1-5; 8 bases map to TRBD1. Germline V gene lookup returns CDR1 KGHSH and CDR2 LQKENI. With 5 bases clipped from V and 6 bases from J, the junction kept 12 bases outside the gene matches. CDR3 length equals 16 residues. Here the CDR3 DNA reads TGTGCCAGCTCATCTAACCAGGGGGCTCAAGGTCAGCCCCAGCATTTT. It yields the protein CASSSNQGAQGQPQHF.

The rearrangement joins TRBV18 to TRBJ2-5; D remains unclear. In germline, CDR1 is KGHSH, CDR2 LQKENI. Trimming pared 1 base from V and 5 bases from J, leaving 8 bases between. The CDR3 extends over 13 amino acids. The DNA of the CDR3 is TGTGCCAGCTCACCACGAGCCCGTGAGACCCAGTACTTC. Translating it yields CASSPRARETQYF.

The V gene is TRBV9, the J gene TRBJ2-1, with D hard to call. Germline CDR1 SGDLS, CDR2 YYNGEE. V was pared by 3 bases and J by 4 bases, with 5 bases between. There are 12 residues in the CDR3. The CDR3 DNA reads TGTGCCAGCAGCGGCCTGTACAATGAGCAGTTCTTC. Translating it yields CASSGLYNEQFF.

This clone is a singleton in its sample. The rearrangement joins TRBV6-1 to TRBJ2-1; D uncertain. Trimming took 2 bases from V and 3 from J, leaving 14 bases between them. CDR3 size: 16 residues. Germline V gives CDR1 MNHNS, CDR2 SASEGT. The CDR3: CASSETLGWSYNEQFF. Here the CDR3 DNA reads TGTGCCAGCAGTGAAACCTTAGGGTGGAGCTACAATGAGCAGTTCTTC.

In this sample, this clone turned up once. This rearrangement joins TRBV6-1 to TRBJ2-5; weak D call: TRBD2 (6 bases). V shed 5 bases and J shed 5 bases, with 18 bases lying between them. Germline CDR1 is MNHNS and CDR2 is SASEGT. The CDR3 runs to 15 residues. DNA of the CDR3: TGTGCCAGCAGTACAACAGGACTCCGGGGGGAGACCCAGTACTTC. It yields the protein CASSTTGLRGETQYF.

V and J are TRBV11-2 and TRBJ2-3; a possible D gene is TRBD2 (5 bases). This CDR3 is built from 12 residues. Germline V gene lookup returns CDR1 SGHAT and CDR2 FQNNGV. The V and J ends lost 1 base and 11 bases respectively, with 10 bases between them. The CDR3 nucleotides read TGTGCCAGCAGCTTAGGGACTCAAAAGCAGTATTTT. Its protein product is CASSLGTQKQYF.

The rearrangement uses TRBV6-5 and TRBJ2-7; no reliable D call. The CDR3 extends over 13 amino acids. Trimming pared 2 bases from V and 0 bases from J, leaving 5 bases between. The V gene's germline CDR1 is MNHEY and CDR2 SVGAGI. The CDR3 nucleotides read TGTGCCAGCAGTTACGCGAGCTCCTACGAGCAGTACTTC. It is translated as CASSYASSYEQYF.

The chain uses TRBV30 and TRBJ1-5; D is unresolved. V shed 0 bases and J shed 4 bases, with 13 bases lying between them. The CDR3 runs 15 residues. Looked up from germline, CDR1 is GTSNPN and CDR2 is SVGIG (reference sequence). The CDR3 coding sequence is TGTGCCTGGAGTGTACGAGAGGGAGTGAATCAGCCCCAGCATTTT. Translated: CAWSVREGVNQPQHF.

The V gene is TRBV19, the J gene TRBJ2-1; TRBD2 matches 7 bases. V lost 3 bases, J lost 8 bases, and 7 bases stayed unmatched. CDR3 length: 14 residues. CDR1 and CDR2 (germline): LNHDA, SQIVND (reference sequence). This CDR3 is CASSIQRELDEQFF. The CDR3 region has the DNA TGTGCCAGTAGTATCCAGCGGGAATTGGATGAGCAGTTCTTC.

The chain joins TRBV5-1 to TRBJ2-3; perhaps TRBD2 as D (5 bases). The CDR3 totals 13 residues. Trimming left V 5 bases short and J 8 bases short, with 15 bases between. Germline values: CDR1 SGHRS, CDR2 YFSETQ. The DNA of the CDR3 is TGCGCCAGCAGGGCGGATCTACGGGGTACGCAGTATTTT. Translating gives CASRADLRGTQYF.

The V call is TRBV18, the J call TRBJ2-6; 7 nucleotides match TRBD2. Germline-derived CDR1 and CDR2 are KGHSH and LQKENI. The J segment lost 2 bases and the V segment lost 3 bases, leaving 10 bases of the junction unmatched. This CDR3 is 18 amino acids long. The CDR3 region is CASSPGGREGTGANVLTF. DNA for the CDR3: TGTGCCAGCTCACCCGGCGGCAGGGAGGGGACTGGGGCCAACGTCCTGACTTTC. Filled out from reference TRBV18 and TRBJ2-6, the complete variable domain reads NAGVMQNPRHLVRRRGQEARLRCSPMKGHSHVYWYRQLPEEGLKFMVYLQKENIIDESGMPKERFSAEFPKEGPSILRIQQVVRGDSAAYFCASSPGGREGTGANVLTFGAGSRLTVL.

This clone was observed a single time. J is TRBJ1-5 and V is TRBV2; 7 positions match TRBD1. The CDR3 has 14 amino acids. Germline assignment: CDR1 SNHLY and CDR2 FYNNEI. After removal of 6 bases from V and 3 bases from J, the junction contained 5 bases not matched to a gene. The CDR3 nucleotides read TGTGCCAGCAGGGCGGACAGGCACAATCAGCCCCAGCATTTT. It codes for CASRADRHNQPQHF.

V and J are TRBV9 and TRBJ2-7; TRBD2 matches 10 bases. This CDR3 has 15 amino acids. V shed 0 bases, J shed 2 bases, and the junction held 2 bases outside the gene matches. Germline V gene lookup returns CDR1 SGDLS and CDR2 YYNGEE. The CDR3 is CASSVGTSGPYEQYF. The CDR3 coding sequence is TGTGCCAGCAGCGTAGGGACTAGCGGCCCCTACGAGCAGTACTTC.

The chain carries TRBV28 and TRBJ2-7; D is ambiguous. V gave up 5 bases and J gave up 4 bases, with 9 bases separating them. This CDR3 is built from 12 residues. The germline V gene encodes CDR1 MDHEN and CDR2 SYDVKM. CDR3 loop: CASSLKRYEQYF. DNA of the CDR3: TGTGCCAGCAGTCTAAAAAGATACGAGCAGTACTTC. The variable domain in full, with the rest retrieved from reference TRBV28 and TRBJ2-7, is DVKVTQSSRYLVKRTGEKVFLECVQDMDHENMFWYRQDPGLGLRLIYFSYDVKMKEKGDIPEGYSVSREKKERFSLILESASTNQTSMYLCASSLKRYEQYFGPGTRLTVT.

CDR3 residues: CASSPKSGGAGYGYTF. For the CDR3, the DNA is TGTGCCAGCTCACCGAAGTCAGGGGGCGCAGGCTATGGCTACACCTTC. V usage is TRBV18 and J usage is TRBJ1-2; 8 nucleotides match TRBD1. The V segment lost 3 bases and the J segment 4 bases; nucleotides outside the gene matches: 10. This CDR3 comprises 16 residues. CDR1 KGHSH and CDR2 LQKENI come from the germline V gene.

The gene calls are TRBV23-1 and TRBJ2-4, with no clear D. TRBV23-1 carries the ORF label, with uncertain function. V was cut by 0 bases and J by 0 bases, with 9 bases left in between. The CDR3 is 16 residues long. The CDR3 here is CASSQSHSLAKNIQYF. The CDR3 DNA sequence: TGCGCCAGCAGTCAATCTCACAGCTTAGCCAAAAACATTCAGTACTTC.

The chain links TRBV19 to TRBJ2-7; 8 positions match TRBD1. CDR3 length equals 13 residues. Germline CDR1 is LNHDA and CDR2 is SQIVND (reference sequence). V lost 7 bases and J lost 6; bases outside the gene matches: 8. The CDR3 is CASTLGQGGEQYF. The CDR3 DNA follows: TGTGCCAGTACCCTAGGACAGGGTGGCGAGCAGTACTTC.

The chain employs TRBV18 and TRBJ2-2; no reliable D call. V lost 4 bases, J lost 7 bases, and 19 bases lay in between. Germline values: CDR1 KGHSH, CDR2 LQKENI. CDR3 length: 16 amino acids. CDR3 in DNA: TGTGCCAGCTCACTCCGGCAGGAAAATTATGGCGGGGAGCTGTTTTTT. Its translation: CASSLRQENYGGELFF.

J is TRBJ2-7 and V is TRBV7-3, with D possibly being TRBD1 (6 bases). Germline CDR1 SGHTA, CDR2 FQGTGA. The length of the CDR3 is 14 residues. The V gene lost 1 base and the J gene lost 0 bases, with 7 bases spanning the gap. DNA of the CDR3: TGTGCCAGCAGCTTAATGGACAGCTCCTACGAGCAGTACTTC. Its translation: CASSLMDSSYEQYF. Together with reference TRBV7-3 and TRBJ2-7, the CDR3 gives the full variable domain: GAGVSQTPSNKVTEKGKYVELRCDPISGHTALYWYRQSLGQGPEFLIYFQGTGAADDSGLPNDRFFAVRPEGSVSTLKIQRTERGDSAVYLCASSLMDSSYEQYFGPGTRLTVT.

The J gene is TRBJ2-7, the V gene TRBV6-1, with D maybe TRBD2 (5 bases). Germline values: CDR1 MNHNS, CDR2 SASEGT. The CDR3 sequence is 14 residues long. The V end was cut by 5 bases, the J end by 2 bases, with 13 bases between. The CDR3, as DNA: TGTGCCAGCAGTCCCCGTGAGGGAACCTACGAGCAGTACTTC. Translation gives CASSPREGTYEQYF.

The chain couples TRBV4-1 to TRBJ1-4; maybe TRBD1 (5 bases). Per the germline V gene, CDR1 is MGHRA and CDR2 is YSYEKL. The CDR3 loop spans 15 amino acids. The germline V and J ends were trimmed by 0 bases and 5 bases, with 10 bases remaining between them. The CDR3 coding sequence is TGCGCCAGCAGCCAAGACAGGGTTTTCAATGAAAAACTGTTTTTT. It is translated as CASSQDRVFNEKLFF.

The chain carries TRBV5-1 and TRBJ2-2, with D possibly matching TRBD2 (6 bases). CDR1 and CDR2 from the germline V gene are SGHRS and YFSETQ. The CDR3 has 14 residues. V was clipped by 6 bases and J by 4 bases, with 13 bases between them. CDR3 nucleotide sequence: TGCGCCAGCACCTGGCAGGGAGGCACCGGGGAGCTGTTTTTT. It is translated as CASTWQGGTGELFF.

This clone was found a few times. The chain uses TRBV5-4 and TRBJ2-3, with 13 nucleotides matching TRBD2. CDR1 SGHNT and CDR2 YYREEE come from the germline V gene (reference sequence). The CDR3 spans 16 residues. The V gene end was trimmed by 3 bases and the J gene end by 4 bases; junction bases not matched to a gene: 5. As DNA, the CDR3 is TGTGCCAGCAGCTCCGGACTAGCGGGAGAAGCAGATACGCAGTATTTT. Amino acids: CASSSGLAGEADTQYF.

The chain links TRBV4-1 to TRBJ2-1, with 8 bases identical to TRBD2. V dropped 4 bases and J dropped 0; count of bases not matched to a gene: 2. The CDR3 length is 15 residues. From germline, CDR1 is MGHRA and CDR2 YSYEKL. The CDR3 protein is CASSLSGSSYNEQFF. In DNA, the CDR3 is TGCGCCAGCAGCCTGAGCGGGAGCTCCTACAATGAGCAGTTCTTC.

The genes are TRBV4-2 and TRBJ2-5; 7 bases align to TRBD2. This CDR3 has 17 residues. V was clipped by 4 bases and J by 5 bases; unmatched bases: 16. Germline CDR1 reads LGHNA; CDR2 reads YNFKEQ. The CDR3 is CASSPHLGGGPGETQYF. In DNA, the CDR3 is TGTGCCAGCAGCCCCCACTTGGGGGGGGGACCAGGGGAGACCCAGTACTTC.

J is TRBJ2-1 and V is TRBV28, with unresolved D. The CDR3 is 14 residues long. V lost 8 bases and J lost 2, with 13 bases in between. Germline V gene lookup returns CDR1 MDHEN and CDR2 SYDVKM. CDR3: CASHTGGAYNEQFF. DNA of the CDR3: TGTGCCAGCCATACGGGTGGGGCCTACAATGAGCAGTTCTTC. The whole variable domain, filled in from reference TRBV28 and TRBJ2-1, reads DVKVTQSSRYLVKRTGEKVFLECVQDMDHENMFWYRQDPGLGLRLIYFSYDVKMKEKGDIPEGYSVSREKKERFSLILESASTNQTSMYLCASHTGGAYNEQFFGPGTRLTVL.